A selection of T cell receptor beta chains follows, all from one sample in a study of cytomegalovirus exposure and HLA in healthy donors. Assay used: immunoSEQ multiplex PCR; TCRdb lists only in-frame clones, some missing. The top ten hold less than 2% of the sample, which has approximately 160,000 clones, approximately 78% seen once. Sequencing input: PBMCs. The source of these receptors is a young woman in good health and CMV-seronegative. Both conserved end residues are part of each CDR3. The order of the fields is V gene, clone size, J gene, D gene, CDR3 DNA, CDR3 protein. D genes are given only for firm matches. Clone size is given for some rows only: seen once, a few or many times, or a class if the clone is expanded.

TRBV28,.,TRBJ2-7,TRBD2,TGTGCCAGCAGTTTGACAACTAGCGGGTTTGTTGTGCAGTACTTC,CASSLTTSGFVVQYF
TRBV7-6,.,TRBJ2-5,.,TGTGCCAGCAGCCCGGGAGAGACCCAGTACTTC,CASSPGETQYF
TRBV25-1,.,TRBJ1-2,TRBD1,TGTGCCAGCAGTGAAGGAACAGGGGAAGGCTACACCTTC,CASSEGTGEGYTF
TRBV25-1,.,TRBJ1-4,TRBD1,TGTGCCAGCAGTGAATGGCGCTTGGGGGACAGGAATGAAAAACTGTTTTTT,CASSEWRLGDRNEKLFF
TRBV7-3,.,TRBJ2-2,.,TGTGCCAGCAGCCCGACGGGGGGCAGCCCCGGGGAGCTGTTTTTT,CASSPTGGSPGELFF
TRBV19,.,TRBJ1-5,.,TGTGCCAGTAGTATAGGGCCAAGGGGGGGGAATAGCAATCAGCCCCAGCATTTT,CASSIGPRGGNSNQPQHF
TRBV28,.,TRBJ2-7,.,TGTGCCAGCAGTTTTTACAGGTTTTCTCGTGGCGGTCTCTACGAGCAGTACTTC,CASSFYRFSRGGLYEQYF
TRBV13,.,TRBJ2-7,.,TGTGCCAGCAGCATAGGGGGTGCGGCCTACGAGCAGTACTTC,CASSIGGAAYEQYF
TRBV15,.,TRBJ1-3,.,TGTGCCACCAGCAGATCAAGAGCCTCTGGAAACACCATATATTTT,CATSRSRASGNTIYF
TRBV5-1,.,TRBJ2-5,.,TGCGCCAGCAGCTTGTCGGGCAGCCAGGGGTTAGAGACCCAGTACTTC,CASSLSGSQGLETQYF
TRBV2,.,TRBJ2-4,.,TGTGCCAGCAGGTCCCTATCTGACATTCAGTACTTC,CASRSLSDIQYF
TRBV18,.,TRBJ2-7,.,TGTGCCAGCTCACGTGACAGCTACGAGCAGTACTTC,CASSRDSYEQYF
TRBV2,few,TRBJ2-1,TRBD2,TGTGCCAGCTCTCGGCGGGAGGGCTACAATGAGCAGTTCTTC,CASSRREGYNEQFF
TRBV6-6,.,TRBJ1-5,TRBD1,TGTGCCAGCAGGAGACAGGGTGGCAATCAGCCCCAGCATTTT,CASRRQGGNQPQHF
TRBV6-6,.,TRBJ1-1,.,TGTGCCAGCAGTCGACGGGGGGAAAACACTGAAGCCTTCTTT,CASSRRGENTEAFF
TRBV11-2,.,TRBJ2-3,TRBD2,TGTGCCAGCAGCGTACTAGCGGGGGCTAGCACAGATACGCAGTATTTT,CASSVLAGASTDTQYF
TRBV6-1,.,TRBJ1-2,.,TGTGCCAGCAGTGAAGGGCCAGGAGGATCCTATGGCTACACCTTC,CASSEGPGGSYGYTF
TRBV5-1,.,TRBJ1-3,TRBD1,TGCGCCAGCAGCTTAAGAACAGGGGCGGCTGGAAACACCATATATTTT,CASSLRTGAAGNTIYF
TRBV27,.,TRBJ1-5,.,TGTGCCAGCAGTACCACAGGGAATCAGCCCCAGCATTTT,CASSTTGNQPQHF
TRBV7-6,.,TRBJ2-5,.,TGTGCCAGCAGCTCCAAGCCGCAAGAGACCCAGTACTTC,CASSSKPQETQYF
TRBV4-1,.,TRBJ2-3,TRBD2,TGCGCCAGCAGCCAGTTAGCGGGAGGAACAGATACGCAGTATTTT,CASSQLAGGTDTQYF
TRBV7-9,.,TRBJ1-2,.,TGTGCCAGCAGCTTCCTGGGGGCAACGAACTATGGCTACACCTTC,CASSFLGATNYGYTF
TRBV5-1,.,TRBJ2-7,TRBD2,TGCGCCAGCAGGAAAGGGACTACCGCCTACGAGCAGTACTTC,CASRKGTTAYEQYF
TRBV2,.,TRBJ1-1,.,TGTGCCAGAACACGGGACAAATACCACTACACTGAAGCTTTCTTT,CARTRDKYHYTEAFF
TRBV7-9,.,TRBJ1-1,TRBD1,TGTTCCAGCAGCCCCGCGACAGGGGAGGGGCGCACTGAAGCTTTCTTT,CSSSPATGEGRTEAFF
TRBV5-1,.,TRBJ2-7,.,TGCGCCAGCAGCTCACCACAGACAAACTCCTACGAGCAGTACTTC,CASSSPQTNSYEQYF
TRBV5-4,.,TRBJ2-1,TRBD2,TGTGCCAGCAGCGTGCGGGGGGGCCCATTTGACGAGCAGTTCTTC,CASSVRGGPFDEQFF
TRBV5-4,.,TRBJ1-2,.,TGTGCCAGCAGCGGCTTCGGGTACAGGGAGCGCGGCTACACCTTC,CASSGFGYRERGYTF
TRBV15,.,TRBJ1-5,.,TGTGCCACCAGCAGAGACATGGCTTCTCCCTATCAGCCCCAGCATTTT,CATSRDMASPYQPQHF
TRBV7-6,.,TRBJ2-1,.,TGTGCCAGCAGCTTAACCTATCCGGGAAGCAATGAGCAGTTCTTC,CASSLTYPGSNEQFF
TRBV7-9,.,TRBJ1-4,.,TGTTCCAGCAGCTTAGCGGGCGAAAAACTGTTTTTT,CSSSLAGEKLFF
TRBV7-9,.,TRBJ1-5,.,TGTTCCAGCAGTAAGGGGGACAACGGCAATCAGCCCCAGCATTTT,CSSSKGDNGNQPQHF
TRBV5-1,.,TRBJ2-7,TRBD2,TGCGCCAGCAGCTTGGAGGCTAGCGGGGGTTACGAGCAGTACTTC,CASSLEASGGYEQYF
TRBV30,.,TRBJ1-4,.,TGTGCCTGGAGTGTCTATTCAACTAATGAAAAACTGTTTTTT,CAWSVYSTNEKLFF
TRBV11-1,.,TRBJ1-1,TRBD1,TGTGCCAGCAGCACGGATAGAGGGACAGGGGGAAAGACTGAAGCTTTCTTT,CASSTDRGTGGKTEAFF
TRBV6-4,.,TRBJ2-2,.,TGTGCCAGCAGTGACGGCACGAACACCGGGGAGCTGTTTTTT,CASSDGTNTGELFF
TRBV5-4,.,TRBJ1-4,.,TGTGCCAGCAGCTTGGGAACAGGCAGTAATGAAAAACTGTTTTTT,CASSLGTGSNEKLFF
TRBV7-9,.,TRBJ1-1,TRBD1,TGTGCCAGCAGCTATACCGGGACAGGTGACACTGAAGCTTTCTTT,CASSYTGTGDTEAFF
TRBV19,.,TRBJ2-1,TRBD2,TGTGCCAGTAGTATCGGCCAGCGGGAGGGCCGAAAGTTCTTC,CASSIGQREGRKFF
TRBV10-3,.,TRBJ2-3,TRBD2,TGTGCCATCAGTTCTTATAGCGGGAGAGAAGGGACAGATACGCAGTATTTT,CAISSYSGREGTDTQYF
TRBV2,.,TRBJ2-2,.,TGTGCCAGCATAGTGACAACCAACACCGGGGAGCTGTTTTTT,CASIVTTNTGELFF
TRBV27,.,TRBJ2-7,TRBD1,TGTGCCAGCAGTTCACCGGGACAGTCTTACGAGCAGTACTTC,CASSSPGQSYEQYF
TRBV5-5,.,TRBJ2-5,TRBD2,TGTGCCAGCAGCCATCGCAGGACTAGCTGGGAGACCCAGTACTTC,CASSHRRTSWETQYF